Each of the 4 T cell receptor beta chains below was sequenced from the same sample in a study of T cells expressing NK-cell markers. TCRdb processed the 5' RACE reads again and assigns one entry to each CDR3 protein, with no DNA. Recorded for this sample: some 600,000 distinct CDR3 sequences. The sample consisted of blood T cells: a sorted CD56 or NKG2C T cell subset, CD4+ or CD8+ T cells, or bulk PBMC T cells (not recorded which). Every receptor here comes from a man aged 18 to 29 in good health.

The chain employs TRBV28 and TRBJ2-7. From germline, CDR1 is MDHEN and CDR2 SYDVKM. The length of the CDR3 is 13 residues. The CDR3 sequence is CASQTRNSYEQYF.

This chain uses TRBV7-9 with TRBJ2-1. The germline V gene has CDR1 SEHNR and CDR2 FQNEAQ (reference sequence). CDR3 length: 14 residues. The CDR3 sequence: CASSFVDRYNEQFF.

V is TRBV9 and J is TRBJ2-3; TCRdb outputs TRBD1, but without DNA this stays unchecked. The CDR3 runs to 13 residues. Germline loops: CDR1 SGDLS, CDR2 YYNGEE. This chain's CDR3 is CASSDRRGGTQYF.

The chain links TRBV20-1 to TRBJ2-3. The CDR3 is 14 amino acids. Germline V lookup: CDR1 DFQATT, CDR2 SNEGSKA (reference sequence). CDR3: CSAASERLTDTQYF.